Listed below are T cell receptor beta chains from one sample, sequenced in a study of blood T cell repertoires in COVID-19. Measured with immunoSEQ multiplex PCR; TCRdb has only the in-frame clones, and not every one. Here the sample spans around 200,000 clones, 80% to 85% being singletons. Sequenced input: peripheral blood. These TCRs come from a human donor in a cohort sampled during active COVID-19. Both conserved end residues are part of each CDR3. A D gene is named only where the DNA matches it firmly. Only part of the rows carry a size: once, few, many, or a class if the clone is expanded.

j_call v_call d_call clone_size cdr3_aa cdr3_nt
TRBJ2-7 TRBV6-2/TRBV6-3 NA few CASSYSGLHYEQYF TGTGCCAGCAGTTACTCGGGACTCCACTACGAGCAGTACTTC
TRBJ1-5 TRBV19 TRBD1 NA CASSGQTGASNQPQHF TGTGCCAGTAGTGGGCAGACAGGGGCCAGCAATCAGCCCCAGCATTTT
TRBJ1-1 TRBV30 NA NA CAWSTGLMNTEAFF TGTGCCTGGAGTACGGGACTTATGAACACTGAAGCTTTCTTT
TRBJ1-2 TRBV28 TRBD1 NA CASSFRGLNGYTF TGTGCCAGCAGTTTTAGGGGGCTAAACGGCTACACCTTC
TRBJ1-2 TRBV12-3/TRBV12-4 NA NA CASSARAGLGYTF TGTGCCAGCAGTGCCCGAGCGGGGCTTGGCTACACCTTC
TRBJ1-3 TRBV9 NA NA CASSVAIGVNTIYF TGTGCCAGCAGCGTGGCGATCGGGGTAAACACCATATATTTT
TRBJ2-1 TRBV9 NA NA CASSPRPYNEQFF TGTGCCAGCAGCCCCAGGCCCTACAATGAGCAGTTCTTC
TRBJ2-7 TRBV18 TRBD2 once CASASGSSYEQYF TGTGCCAGCGCAAGCGGGAGCTCCTACGAGCAGTACTTC
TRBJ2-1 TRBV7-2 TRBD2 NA CASSVSGFSYNEQFF TGTGCCAGCAGCGTTAGCGGGTTCTCCTACAATGAGCAGTTCTTC
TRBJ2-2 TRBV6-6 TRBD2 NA CASSYSRETGELFF TGTGCCAGCAGTTACTCGCGGGAGACCGGGGAGCTGTTTTTT
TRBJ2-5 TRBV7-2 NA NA CASSSPGTRIRRTQYF TGTGCCAGCAGCTCCCCCGGTACTAGAATAAGAAGGACCCAGTACTTC
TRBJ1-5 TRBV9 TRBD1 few CASSTGQGSNQPQHF TGTGCCAGCAGCACCGGACAGGGGAGCAATCAGCCCCAGCATTTT
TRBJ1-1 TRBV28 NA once CASSFRQGADAFF TGTGCCAGCAGTTTTAGGCAGGGTGCCGACGCTTTCTTT
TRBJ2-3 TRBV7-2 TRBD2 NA CASSARTSGRPYTQYF TGTGCCAGCAGCGCCCGGACTAGCGGGAGGCCGTATACGCAGTATTTT
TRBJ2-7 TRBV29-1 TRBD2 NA CSVEAWGPNPGLAYDEQYF TGCAGCGTTGAAGCCTGGGGGCCGAATCCGGGACTAGCTTACGACGAGCAGTACTTC
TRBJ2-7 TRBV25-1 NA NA CASRLTGSSYEQYF TGTGCCAGCAGGCTCACAGGTTCCTCCTACGAGCAGTACTTC
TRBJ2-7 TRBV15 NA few CATSRDPSYEQYF TGTGCCACCAGCAGAGACCCTTCCTACGAGCAGTACTTC
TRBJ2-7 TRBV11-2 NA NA CASSHQRSSYEQYF TGTGCCAGCAGCCATCAAAGGAGCTCCTACGAGCAGTACTTC
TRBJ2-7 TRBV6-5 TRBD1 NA CASSYFSGQGSYEQYF TGTGCCAGCAGTTACTTTTCGGGACAGGGATCCTACGAGCAGTACTTC
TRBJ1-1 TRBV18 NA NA CASSPLSGNTEAFF TGTGCCAGCTCACCACTTTCAGGGAACACTGAAGCTTTCTTT
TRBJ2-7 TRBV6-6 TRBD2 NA CASSGTTYEQYF TGTGCCAGTAGCGGGACCACCTACGAGCAGTACTTC
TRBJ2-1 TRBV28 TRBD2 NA CASSLRAGTPYNEQFF TGTGCCAGCAGTTTACGAGCGGGGACTCCCTACAATGAGCAGTTCTTC
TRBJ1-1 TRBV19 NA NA CATRLGGWKAFF TGTGCCACTAGGTTGGGAGGGTGGAAAGCTTTCTTT
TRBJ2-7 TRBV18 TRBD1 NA CASSQGQGTYEQYF TGTGCCAGCTCCCAGGGACAGGGAACCTACGAGCAGTACTTC
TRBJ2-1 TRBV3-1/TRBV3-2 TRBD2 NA CASSGWGGNEQFF TGTGCCAGCAGCGGTTGGGGGGGCAATGAGCAGTTCTTC
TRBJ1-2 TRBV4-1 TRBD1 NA CASSHNLRDRSGYTF TGCGCCAGCAGCCACAACCTCCGGGACAGGAGTGGCTACACCTTC
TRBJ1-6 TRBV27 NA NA CASSLYNSPLHF TGTGCCAGCAGCCTTTATAATTCACCCCTCCACTTT
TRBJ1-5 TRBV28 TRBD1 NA CASSWTGGHYSNQPQHF TGTGCCAGCAGTTGGACAGGGGGCCATTATAGCAATCAGCCCCAGCATTTT
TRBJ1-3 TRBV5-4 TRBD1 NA CASSFGGGRDTIYF TGTGCCAGCAGCTTTGGAGGGGGCAGGGACACCATATATTTT